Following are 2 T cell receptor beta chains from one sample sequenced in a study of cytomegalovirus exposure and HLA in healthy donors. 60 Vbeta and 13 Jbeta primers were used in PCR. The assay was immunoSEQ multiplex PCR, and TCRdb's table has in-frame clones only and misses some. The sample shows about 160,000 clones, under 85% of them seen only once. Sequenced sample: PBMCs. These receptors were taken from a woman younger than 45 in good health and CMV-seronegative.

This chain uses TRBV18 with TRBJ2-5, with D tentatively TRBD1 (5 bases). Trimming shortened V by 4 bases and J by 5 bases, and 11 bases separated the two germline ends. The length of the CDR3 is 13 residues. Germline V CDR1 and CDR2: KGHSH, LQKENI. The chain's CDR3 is CASSRGVRETQYF. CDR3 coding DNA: TGTGCCAGCTCACGGGGCGTTCGGGAGACCCAGTACTTC.

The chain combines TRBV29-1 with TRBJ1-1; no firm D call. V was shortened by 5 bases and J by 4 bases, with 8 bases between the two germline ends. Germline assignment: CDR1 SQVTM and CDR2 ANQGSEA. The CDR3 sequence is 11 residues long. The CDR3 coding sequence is TGCAGCGTTTCACCGGGCACTGAAGCTTTCTTT. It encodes CSVSPGTEAFF.